This TCR beta chain was sequenced in a study of blood T cell repertoires in COVID-19. Study overall: The cDNA or gDNA used as material had been derived from T cells, B-cell-depleted T cells, or PBMCs.

In the study's own analysis: Nucleated cell number was recorded as an estimate derived from reference gene primer amplification. Assay used: immunoSEQ multiplex PCR; TCRdb lists only in-frame clones, some missing. From that table come the V and J calls and clone size; the DNA was used to work out D and trimming. The data show about 160,000 clones, roughly 81% seen once. Germline V CDR1 and CDR2: SGDLS, YYNGEE. The ends lost 4 bases at V and 0 bases at J; junction bases unmatched: 6. The CDR3 extends over 18 amino acids. Enrolled during active infection, Seattle patients were then followed longitudinally.

This receptor was obtained from a woman between 45 and 60 years old with COVID-19, enrolled during active disease. The chain couples TRBV9 to TRBJ2-4; 14 bases line up with TRBD2. Sequencing was done on a sample of peripheral blood. CDR3 bases: TGTGCCAGCAGCTACGGGACTAGCGGGGGACTAGCCAAAAACATTCAGTACTTC. It yields the protein CASSYGTSGGLAKNIQYF.